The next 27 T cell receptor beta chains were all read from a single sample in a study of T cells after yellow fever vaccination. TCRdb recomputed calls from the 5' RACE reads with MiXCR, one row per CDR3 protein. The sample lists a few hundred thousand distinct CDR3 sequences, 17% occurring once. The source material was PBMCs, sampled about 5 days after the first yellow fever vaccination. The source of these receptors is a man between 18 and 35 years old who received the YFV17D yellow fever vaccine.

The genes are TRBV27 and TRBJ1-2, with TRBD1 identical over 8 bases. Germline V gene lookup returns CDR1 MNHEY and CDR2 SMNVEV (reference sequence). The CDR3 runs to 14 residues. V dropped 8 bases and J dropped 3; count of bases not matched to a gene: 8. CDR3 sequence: CASSWTGSDYGYTF. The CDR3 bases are TGTGCCAGCTCTTGGACAGGGTCAGACTATGGCTACACCTTC.

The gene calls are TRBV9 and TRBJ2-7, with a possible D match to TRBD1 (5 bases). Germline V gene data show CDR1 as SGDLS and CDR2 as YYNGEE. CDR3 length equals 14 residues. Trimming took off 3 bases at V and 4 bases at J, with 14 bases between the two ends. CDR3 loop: CASSAWTHKYEQYV. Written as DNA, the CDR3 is TGTGCCAGCAGCGCATGGACACACAAGTACGAGCAGTACGTC.

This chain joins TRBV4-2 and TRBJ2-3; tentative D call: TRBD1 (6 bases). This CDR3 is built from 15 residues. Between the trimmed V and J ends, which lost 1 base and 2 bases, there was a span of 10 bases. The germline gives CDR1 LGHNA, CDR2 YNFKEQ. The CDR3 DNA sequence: TGTGCCAGCAGCCAAGGGGGGACACACACAGATACGCAGTATTTT. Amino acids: CASSQGGTHTDTQYF.

As DNA, the CDR3 is TGCGCCAGCAGCCGGGCACCCGAAGAGACCCAGTACTTC. Residues: CASSRAPEETQYF. The rearrangement links TRBV5-1 to TRBJ2-5, with no clear D. The CDR3 loop spans 13 amino acids. Per germline, CDR1 SGHRS and CDR2 YFSETQ. Deletions cut 4 bases from V and 3 bases from J, with 10 bases between.

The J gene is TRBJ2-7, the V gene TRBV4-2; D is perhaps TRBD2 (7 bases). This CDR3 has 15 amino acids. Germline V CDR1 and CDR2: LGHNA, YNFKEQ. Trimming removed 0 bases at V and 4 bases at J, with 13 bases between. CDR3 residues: CASSQEGGGRYEQYF. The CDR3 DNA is TGTGCCAGCAGCCAAGAAGGGGGGGGACGATACGAGCAGTACTTC.

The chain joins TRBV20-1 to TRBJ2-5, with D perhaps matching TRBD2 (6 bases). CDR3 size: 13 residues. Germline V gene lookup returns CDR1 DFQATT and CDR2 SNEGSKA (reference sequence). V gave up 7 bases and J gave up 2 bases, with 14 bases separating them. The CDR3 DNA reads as TGCAGTGTCACACTGACTAGACAAGAGACCCAGTACTTC. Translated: CSVTLTRQETQYF.

CDR3 sequence reads: CAWSVSPSEQYF. CDR3 nucleotides: TGTGCCTGGAGTGTTTCCCCCAGCGAGCAGTACTTC. V is TRBV30 and J is TRBJ2-7; no clear D. Trimming shortened V by 0 bases and J by 6 bases, and 9 bases separated the two germline ends. CDR1 is GTSNPN and CDR2 is SVGIG in the germline V gene (reference sequence). The CDR3 contains 12 residues.

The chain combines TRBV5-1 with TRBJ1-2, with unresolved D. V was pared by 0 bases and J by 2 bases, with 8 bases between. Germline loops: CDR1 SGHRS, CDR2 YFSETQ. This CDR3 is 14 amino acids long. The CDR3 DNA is TGCGCCAGCAGCTTGGCCGCGACAAACTATGGCTACACCTTC. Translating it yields CASSLAATNYGYTF. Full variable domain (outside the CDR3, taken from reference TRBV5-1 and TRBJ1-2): KAGVTQTPRYLIKTRGQQVTLSCSPISGHRSVSWYQQTPGQGLQFLFEYFSETQRNKGNFPGRFSGRQFSNSRSEMNVSTLELGDSALYLCASSLAATNYGYTFGSGTRLTVV.

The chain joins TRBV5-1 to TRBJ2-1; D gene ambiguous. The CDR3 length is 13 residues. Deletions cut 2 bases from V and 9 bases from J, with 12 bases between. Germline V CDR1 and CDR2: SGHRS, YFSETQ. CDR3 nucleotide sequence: TGCGCCAGCAGCTTCGGGTTATTAGGTGAGCAGTTCTTC. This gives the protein CASSFGLLGEQFF.

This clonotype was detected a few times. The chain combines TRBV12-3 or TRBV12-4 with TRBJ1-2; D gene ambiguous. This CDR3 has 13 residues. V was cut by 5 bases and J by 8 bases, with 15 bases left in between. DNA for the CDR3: TGTGCCAGCAGTCAAGGGCTGGCGGGAGGCTACACCTTC. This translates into CASSQGLAGGYTF.

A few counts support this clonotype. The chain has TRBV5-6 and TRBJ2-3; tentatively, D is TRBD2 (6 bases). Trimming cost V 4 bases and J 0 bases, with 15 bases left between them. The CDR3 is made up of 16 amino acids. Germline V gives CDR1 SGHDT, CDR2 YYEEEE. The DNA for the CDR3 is TGTGCCAGCAGCCTAATCAGGAGGGAAAGCACAGATACGCAGTATTTT. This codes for CASSLIRRESTDTQYF.

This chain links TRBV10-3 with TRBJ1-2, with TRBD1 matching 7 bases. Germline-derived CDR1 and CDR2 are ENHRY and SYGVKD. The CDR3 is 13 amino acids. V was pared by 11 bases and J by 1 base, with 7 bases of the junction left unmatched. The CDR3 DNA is TGTGCCGCCAGGACAGGAGATAACTATGGCTACACCTTC. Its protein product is CAARTGDNYGYTF.

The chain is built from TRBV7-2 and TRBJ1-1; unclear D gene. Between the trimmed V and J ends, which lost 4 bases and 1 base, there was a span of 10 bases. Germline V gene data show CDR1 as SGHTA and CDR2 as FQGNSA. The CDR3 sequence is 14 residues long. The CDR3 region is CASSSDTKNTEAFF. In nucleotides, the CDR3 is TGTGCCAGCAGCTCCGATACTAAGAACACTGAAGCTTTCTTT.

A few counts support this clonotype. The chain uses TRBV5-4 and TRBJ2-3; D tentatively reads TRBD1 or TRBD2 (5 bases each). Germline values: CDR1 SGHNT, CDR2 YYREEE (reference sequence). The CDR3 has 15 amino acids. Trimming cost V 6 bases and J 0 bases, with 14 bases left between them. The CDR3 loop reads CASTGTAGSTDTQYF. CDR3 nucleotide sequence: TGTGCCAGCACCGGGACCGCGGGTAGCACAGATACGCAGTATTTT.

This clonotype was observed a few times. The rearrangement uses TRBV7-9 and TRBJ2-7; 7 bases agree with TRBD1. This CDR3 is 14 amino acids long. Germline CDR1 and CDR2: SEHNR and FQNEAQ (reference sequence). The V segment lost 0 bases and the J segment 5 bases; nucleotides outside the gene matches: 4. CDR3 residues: CASSLAGTADEQYF. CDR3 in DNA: TGTGCCAGCAGCTTAGCGGGGACAGCGGACGAGCAGTACTTC. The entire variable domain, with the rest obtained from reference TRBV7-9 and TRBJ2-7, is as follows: DTGVSQNPRHKITKRGQNVTFRCDPISEHNRLYWYRQTLGQGPEFLTYFQNEAQLEKSRLLSDRFSAERPKGSFSTLEIQRTEQGDSAMYLCASSLAGTADEQYFGPGTRLTVT.

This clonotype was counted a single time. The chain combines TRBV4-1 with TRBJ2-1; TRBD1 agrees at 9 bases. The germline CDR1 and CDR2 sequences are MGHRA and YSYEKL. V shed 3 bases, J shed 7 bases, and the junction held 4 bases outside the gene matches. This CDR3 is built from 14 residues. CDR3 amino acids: CASSHGTGWNEQFF. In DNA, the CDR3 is TGCGCCAGCAGCCACGGGACAGGGTGGAATGAGCAGTTCTTC.

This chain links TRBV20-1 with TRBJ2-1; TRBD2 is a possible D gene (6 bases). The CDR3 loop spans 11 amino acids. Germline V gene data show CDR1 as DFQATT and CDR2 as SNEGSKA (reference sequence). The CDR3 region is CRGGSYNEQFF. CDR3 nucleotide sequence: TGCAGGGGGGGCTCCTACAATGAGCAGTTCTTC.

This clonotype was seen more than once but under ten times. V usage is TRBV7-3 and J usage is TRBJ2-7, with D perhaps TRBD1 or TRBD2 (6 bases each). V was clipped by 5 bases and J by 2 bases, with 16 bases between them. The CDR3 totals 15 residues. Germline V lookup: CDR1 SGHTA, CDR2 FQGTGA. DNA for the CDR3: TGTGCCAGCAGCCCTTACGGGGGCGGTACCTACGAGCAGTACTTC. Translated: CASSPYGGGTYEQYF.

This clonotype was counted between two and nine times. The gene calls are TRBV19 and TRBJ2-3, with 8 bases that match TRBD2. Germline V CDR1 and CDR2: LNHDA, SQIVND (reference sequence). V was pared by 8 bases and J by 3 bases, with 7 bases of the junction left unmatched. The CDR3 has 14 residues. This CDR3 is CASEPGLGTDTQYF. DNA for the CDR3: TGTGCCAGTGAACCGGGACTAGGTACAGATACGCAGTATTTT.

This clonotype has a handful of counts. The CDR3 nucleotides read TGTGCCAGCAGCTACCCGGACGCCTTAAATGAGCAGTTCTTC. This codes for CASSYPDALNEQFF. The chain combines TRBV11-2 with TRBJ2-1; D is ambiguous. V was pared by 4 bases and J by 7 bases, with 14 bases between. The CDR3 extends over 14 amino acids. The germline CDR1 and CDR2 sequences are SGHAT and FQNNGV.

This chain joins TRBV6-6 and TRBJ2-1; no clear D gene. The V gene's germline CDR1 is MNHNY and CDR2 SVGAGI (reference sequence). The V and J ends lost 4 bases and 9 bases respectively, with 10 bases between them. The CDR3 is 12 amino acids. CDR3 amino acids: CASSWTGGEQFF. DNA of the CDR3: TGTGCCAGCAGTTGGACCGGTGGTGAGCAGTTCTTC.

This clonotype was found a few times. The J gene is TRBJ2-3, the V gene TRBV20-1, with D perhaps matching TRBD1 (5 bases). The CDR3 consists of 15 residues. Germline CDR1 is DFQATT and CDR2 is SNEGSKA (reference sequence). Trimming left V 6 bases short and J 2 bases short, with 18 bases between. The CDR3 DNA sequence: TGCAGTGCGGAATCGGACACACGGAACACAGATACGCAGTATTTT. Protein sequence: CSAESDTRNTDTQYF.

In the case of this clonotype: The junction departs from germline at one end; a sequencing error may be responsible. CDR3 protein: CASSTQGGNQPQHF. Written as DNA, the CDR3 is TGTGCCAGCAGTACACAGGGGGGAAATCAGCCCCAGCATTTT. The rearrangement links TRBV5-1 to TRBJ1-5; 8 bases are a match to TRBD1. CDR3 length: 14 amino acids. Germline V gives CDR1 SGHRS, CDR2 YFSETQ.

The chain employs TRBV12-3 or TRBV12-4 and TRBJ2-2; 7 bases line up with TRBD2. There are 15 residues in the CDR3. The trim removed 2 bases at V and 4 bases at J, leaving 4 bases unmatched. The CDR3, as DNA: TGTGCCAGCAGTTTATACCTAGCGGTCACCGGGGAGCTGTTTTTT. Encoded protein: CASSLYLAVTGELFF.

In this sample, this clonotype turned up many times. The CDR3 region has the DNA TGTGCCAGCAGCCAAGACAGGGCTGGCTACACCTTC. It encodes CASSQDRAGYTF. The chain joins TRBV14 to TRBJ1-2; possibly TRBD1 for D (5 bases). Germline assignment: CDR1 SGHDN and CDR2 FVKESK. The CDR3 totals 12 residues. Trimming stripped 0 bases from V and 7 bases from J, with 6 bases between.

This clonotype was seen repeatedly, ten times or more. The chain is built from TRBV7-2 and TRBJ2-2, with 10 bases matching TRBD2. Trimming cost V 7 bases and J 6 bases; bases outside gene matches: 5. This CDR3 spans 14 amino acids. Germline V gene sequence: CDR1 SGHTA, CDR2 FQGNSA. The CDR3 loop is CASTSGGAAGELFF. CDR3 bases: TGTGCCAGCACCAGCGGGGGGGCTGCCGGGGAGCTGTTTTTT.

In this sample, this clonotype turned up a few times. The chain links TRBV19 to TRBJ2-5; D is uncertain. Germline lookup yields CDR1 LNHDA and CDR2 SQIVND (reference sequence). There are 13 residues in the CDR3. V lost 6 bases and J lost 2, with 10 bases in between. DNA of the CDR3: TGTGCCAGTAGGTCGGCATCTCAAGAGACCCAGTACTTC. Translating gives CASRSASQETQYF. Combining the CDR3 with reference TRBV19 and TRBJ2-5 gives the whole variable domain DGGITQSPKYLFRKEGQNVTLSCEQNLNHDAMYWYRQDPGQGLRLIYYSQIVNDFQKGDIAEGYSVSREKKESFPLTVTSAQKNPTAFYLCASRSASQETQYFGPGTRLLVL.